This is a list of T cell receptor beta chains from one sample in a study of blood T cell repertoires in COVID-19. Repertoires were generated with immunoSEQ multiplex PCR, while TCRdb's copy carries only in-frame clones and drops some. This table holds some 380,000 clones, about 87% found once. The source material was PBMCs or T cells enriched from blood (not recorded which). The receptors here all came from a man aged 30 to 39 who had recovered from COVID-19. Both conserved end residues are part of each CDR3. Fields, in order: clone size, V gene, D gene, J gene, CDR3 DNA, CDR3 protein. A D gene is named only where the DNA matches it firmly. Expanded clones get a size class; other rows say once, few or many, or leave the size out.

clone_size: .
v_call: TRBV19
d_call: TRBD2
j_call: TRBJ2-1
cdr3_nt: TGTGCCAGTACTAGAGCGGGGGTCATAAATGAGCAGTTCTTC
cdr3_aa: CASTRAGVINEQFF

clone_size: .
v_call: TRBV18
d_call: TRBD1
j_call: TRBJ1-2
cdr3_nt: TGTGCCAGCTCACCTACAGGGGGCTATGGCTACACCTTC
cdr3_aa: CASSPTGGYGYTF

clone_size: .
v_call: TRBV1
d_call: .
j_call: TRBJ2-1
cdr3_nt: TGCACCAGCAGCCAACTCCGGGACAGGGTGCCTTTCCGCCCGATGCGATTTGTAAGTGAGCAGTTCTTC
cdr3_aa: CTSSQLRDRVPFRPMRFVSEQFF

clone_size: .
v_call: TRBV12-3/TRBV12-4
d_call: .
j_call: TRBJ2-2
cdr3_nt: TGTGCCAGCAAAGCTACAGGGACCGGGGAGCTGTTTTTT
cdr3_aa: CASKATGTGELFF

clone_size: once
v_call: TRBV9
d_call: .
j_call: TRBJ1-6
cdr3_nt: TGTGCCAGCAGCGCCAACACTTCACCCCTCCACTTT
cdr3_aa: CASSANTSPLHF

clone_size: .
v_call: TRBV30
d_call: TRBD1
j_call: TRBJ1-4
cdr3_nt: TGTGCCTGGAGTCAGCAGGGGGCTGAAAAACTGTTTTTT
cdr3_aa: CAWSQQGAEKLFF

clone_size: once
v_call: TRBV2
d_call: TRBD1
j_call: TRBJ2-1
cdr3_nt: TGTGCCAGCAGTGACCTGGCGACAGGGTTCCCTAACAATGAGCAGTTCTTC
cdr3_aa: CASSDLATGFPNNEQFF

clone_size: .
v_call: TRBV4-1
d_call: TRBD1
j_call: TRBJ1-5
cdr3_nt: TGCGCCAGCAGCCAAACGGGACAGGGGGCCGTAAGGCCCCAGCATTTT
cdr3_aa: CASSQTGQGAVRPQHF

clone_size: .
v_call: TRBV30
d_call: .
j_call: TRBJ2-3
cdr3_nt: TGTGCCTGGACCCGGGGAGGTTCAAATACGCAGTATTTT
cdr3_aa: CAWTRGGSNTQYF

clone_size: .
v_call: TRBV9
d_call: .
j_call: TRBJ1-5
cdr3_nt: TGTGCCAGCAGCGTAGCAACAGAGAATCAGCCCCAGCATTTT
cdr3_aa: CASSVATENQPQHF

clone_size: .
v_call: TRBV11-3
d_call: .
j_call: TRBJ1-3
cdr3_nt: TGTGCCAGCAGCTCCACATCTGGAAACACCATATATTTT
cdr3_aa: CASSSTSGNTIYF

clone_size: .
v_call: TRBV6-5
d_call: TRBD1
j_call: TRBJ1-2
cdr3_nt: TGTGCCACGTCTCCGGGACAGGGAGGGTTAAGTGGCTACACCTTC
cdr3_aa: CATSPGQGGLSGYTF

clone_size: .
v_call: TRBV11-2
d_call: TRBD2
j_call: TRBJ2-1
cdr3_nt: TGTGCCAGCAGCTTAGATAGCGGGGGGGCCAGAGATGAGCAGTTCTTC
cdr3_aa: CASSLDSGGARDEQFF

clone_size: .
v_call: TRBV30
d_call: .
j_call: TRBJ1-4
cdr3_nt: TGTGCCTGCGCAGGGGTGGCTACTAATGAAAAACTGTTTTTT
cdr3_aa: CACAGVATNEKLFF

clone_size: few
v_call: TRBV2
d_call: TRBD1
j_call: TRBJ1-5
cdr3_nt: TGTGCCAGCAGGGGACAGGAGAAGGAGCCCCAGCATTTT
cdr3_aa: CASRGQEKEPQHF

clone_size: .
v_call: TRBV7-3
d_call: TRBD1
j_call: TRBJ1-4
cdr3_nt: TGTGCCAGCAGCCCGCCGGGACAGGGGAATGAAAAACTGTTTTTT
cdr3_aa: CASSPPGQGNEKLFF

clone_size: .
v_call: TRBV7-9
d_call: TRBD1
j_call: TRBJ2-3
cdr3_nt: TGTGCCAGCAGCTTTGGGACAGGGGGCATGGCAGATACGCAGTATTTT
cdr3_aa: CASSFGTGGMADTQYF

clone_size: .
v_call: TRBV6-1
d_call: .
j_call: TRBJ1-1
cdr3_nt: TGTGCCAGCAGTGAAGGGGATGGCCCCGGGGACACTGAAGCTTTCTTT
cdr3_aa: CASSEGDGPGDTEAFF

clone_size: few
v_call: TRBV7-2
d_call: .
j_call: TRBJ1-2
cdr3_nt: TGTGCCAGCAGCTTAGGGCACAGGGATGGCTACACCTTC
cdr3_aa: CASSLGHRDGYTF

clone_size: few
v_call: TRBV19
d_call: TRBD1
j_call: TRBJ1-5
cdr3_nt: TGTGCCAGTAGTATGCTCGGACAGGTGGGACAGCCCCAGCATTTT
cdr3_aa: CASSMLGQVGQPQHF

clone_size: .
v_call: TRBV2
d_call: .
j_call: TRBJ2-7
cdr3_nt: TGTGCCAGCAGGGAGCTCTACGAGCAGTACTTC
cdr3_aa: CASRELYEQYF

clone_size: few
v_call: TRBV6-5
d_call: .
j_call: TRBJ1-5
cdr3_nt: TGTGCCAGCAATCCGTCCTTACAGAGCAATCAGCCCCAGCATTTT
cdr3_aa: CASNPSLQSNQPQHF

clone_size: .
v_call: TRBV6-4
d_call: .
j_call: TRBJ2-1
cdr3_nt: TGTGCCAGCAGCCTCACAGAAGACAATGAGCAGTTCTTC
cdr3_aa: CASSLTEDNEQFF

clone_size: .
v_call: TRBV24-1
d_call: .
j_call: TRBJ2-1
cdr3_nt: TGTGCCACCAGTACCGCTGACAGTTCCAATGAGCAGTTCTTC
cdr3_aa: CATSTADSSNEQFF

clone_size: .
v_call: TRBV7-9
d_call: TRBD1
j_call: TRBJ1-1
cdr3_nt: TGTGCCAGCAACGCGGGACAGGGTAGTCCTGAAGCTTTCTTT
cdr3_aa: CASNAGQGSPEAFF

clone_size: .
v_call: TRBV18
d_call: .
j_call: TRBJ1-2
cdr3_nt: TGTGCCAGCTCACCCGACAGCAACTATGGCTACACCTTC
cdr3_aa: CASSPDSNYGYTF

clone_size: .
v_call: TRBV5-1
d_call: .
j_call: TRBJ2-7
cdr3_nt: TGCGCCAGCAGCCCACCGGGGGTCTACGAGCAGTACTTC
cdr3_aa: CASSPPGVYEQYF

clone_size: .
v_call: TRBV7-2
d_call: TRBD1
j_call: TRBJ1-1
cdr3_nt: TGTGCCAGCAGCAGACAGGGGGGGAGGACTGAAGCTTTCTTT
cdr3_aa: CASSRQGGRTEAFF

clone_size: .
v_call: TRBV2
d_call: TRBD1
j_call: TRBJ1-6
cdr3_nt: TGTGCCAGCAGTGAAGAGGGGACAGCCGGAAATTCACCCCTCCACTTT
cdr3_aa: CASSEEGTAGNSPLHF

clone_size: .
v_call: TRBV6-5
d_call: TRBD1
j_call: TRBJ1-1
cdr3_nt: TGTGCCAGCAGCAAACATGACAGGGCGGGCACTGAAGCTTTCTTT
cdr3_aa: CASSKHDRAGTEAFF

clone_size: .
v_call: TRBV19
d_call: TRBD1
j_call: TRBJ1-2
cdr3_nt: TGTGCCAGTAGTCCGGACAGGGGCGGCTACACCTTC
cdr3_aa: CASSPDRGGYTF

clone_size: once
v_call: TRBV7-9
d_call: .
j_call: TRBJ1-1
cdr3_nt: TGTGCCAGCAGCCGGACAGTGAACACTGAAGCTTTCTTT
cdr3_aa: CASSRTVNTEAFF